The T cell receptor (beta chain) under discussion was sequenced for a study of cytomegalovirus exposure and HLA in healthy donors. On the study more broadly: Earlier findings included roughly 120 million unique TCR beta sequences obtained from 150 million to 200 million T cells.

This clone was found a few times. The antigen remains undetermined. Whole-study findings and limits: Further analysis was carried out later, and it showed several of the most significant clusters appearing linked to common viral pathogens. With later analysis, a missense DCLRE1C variant became linked to TCR beta V- and J-gene trimming. Among donors in an Asian-associated ancestry cluster, a later analysis reportedly found fewer N-insertions than the roughly 610-donor mean.

Germline V CDR1 and CDR2: SEHNR, FQNEAQ (reference sequence). The V end lost 6 bases, the J end lost 5 bases, and 10 bases lay between the germline ends. This CDR3 is 13 amino acids long. In the PCR, 60 Vbeta and 13 Jbeta primers were used. The protocol was immunoSEQ multiplex PCR, while the TCRdb copy is restricted to in-frame clones and leaves out a portion. The sample shows some 190,000 clones, 75% to 85% of them seen only once. The sequence came from a woman in her 30s in good health and CMV-seropositive. The sequenced material came from PBMCs. This chain connects TRBV7-9 to TRBJ1-4; D may be TRBD1 (6 bases). The CDR3 loop is CASRGTSNEKLFF. CDR3 DNA: TGTGCCAGCAGGGGGACATCCAATGAAAAACTGTTTTTT.